A selection of T cell receptor beta chains follows, all from one sample in a study of blood T cell repertoires in COVID-19. Repertoires were generated with immunoSEQ multiplex PCR, while TCRdb's copy carries only in-frame clones and drops some. The sample consists of 300,000 to 350,000 clones, over 70% of them appearing once. Source material: peripheral blood. The receptor set was obtained from a woman in her forties or fifties with COVID-19, enrolled during active disease. CDR3s include the opening cysteine and the closing phenylalanine or tryptophan. A D gene is named only where the DNA matches it firmly. Size is omitted from some rows. Given values are once, few, many or a class for expanded clones.

.	TRBV21-1	.	TRBJ2-1	CASSKDEAEKGDEQFF	TGTGCCAGCAGCAAAGATGAAGCGGAGAAGGGGGATGAGCAGTTCTTC
TRBD1	TRBV19	few	TRBJ1-2	CASSEGTGGRYGYTF	TGTGCCAGTAGTGAGGGGACAGGGGGCCGCTATGGCTACACCTTC
.	TRBV2	.	TRBJ2-5	CASSENGLYQETQYF	TGTGCCAGCAGTGAGAACGGACTCTACCAAGAGACCCAGTACTTC
.	TRBV19	.	TRBJ2-1	CASSITARSSYNEQFF	TGTGCCAGTAGTATAACCGCTAGGAGCTCCTACAATGAGCAGTTCTTC
.	TRBV2	.	TRBJ2-3	CASRRQRVTDTQYF	TGTGCCAGCCGCCGCCAGCGAGTCACAGATACGCAGTATTTT
.	TRBV6-5	.	TRBJ2-1	CASSYGRGNEQFF	TGTGCCAGCAGTTACGGCCGTGGTAATGAGCAGTTCTTC
.	TRBV27	once	TRBJ2-7	CASAGLGHEQYF	TGTGCCAGCGCAGGGTTGGGGCACGAGCAGTACTTC
TRBD1	TRBV19	.	TRBJ2-7	CASSTGTGHSYEQYF	TGTGCCAGTAGTACCGGGACAGGACACTCCTACGAGCAGTACTTC
TRBD2	TRBV7-8	.	TRBJ2-5	CASSLRTSGSVQETQYF	TGTGCCAGCAGCTTAAGGACTAGCGGGAGTGTCCAAGAGACCCAGTACTTC
.	TRBV7-9	once	TRBJ2-4	CASSLVRSGAAGIQYF	TGTGCCAGCAGCTTAGTACGGTCCGGAGCGGCCGGCATTCAGTACTTC
.	TRBV25-1	.	TRBJ1-1	CASRAMGVEAFF	TGTGCCAGCAGAGCAATGGGAGTTGAAGCTTTCTTT
TRBD2	TRBV3-1/TRBV3-2	.	TRBJ2-1	CASSQEREGLYNEQFF	TGTGCCAGCAGCCAAGAGCGGGAGGGCCTTTACAATGAGCAGTTCTTC
.	TRBV3-1/TRBV3-2	.	TRBJ2-1	CASSHSPAGLGNEQFF	TGTGCCAGCAGCCACTCGCCGGCGGGACTGGGTAATGAGCAGTTCTTC
TRBD2	TRBV7-9	.	TRBJ2-3	CASSLGAGLADTQYF	TGTGCCAGCAGCCTCGGAGCGGGATTGGCAGATACGCAGTATTTT
TRBD1	TRBV11-3	.	TRBJ2-7	CASSSPGQGSYEQYF	TGTGCCAGCAGCTCCCCGGGACAGGGTTCCTACGAGCAGTACTTC
.	TRBV15	.	TRBJ1-1	CATSREGGEGAFF	TGTGCCACCAGCAGAGAGGGGGGTGAAGGAGCTTTCTTT
.	TRBV5-6	.	TRBJ1-4	CASSLGWRVGEKLFF	TGTGCCAGCAGCTTAGGGTGGAGGGTTGGTGAAAAACTGTTTTTT